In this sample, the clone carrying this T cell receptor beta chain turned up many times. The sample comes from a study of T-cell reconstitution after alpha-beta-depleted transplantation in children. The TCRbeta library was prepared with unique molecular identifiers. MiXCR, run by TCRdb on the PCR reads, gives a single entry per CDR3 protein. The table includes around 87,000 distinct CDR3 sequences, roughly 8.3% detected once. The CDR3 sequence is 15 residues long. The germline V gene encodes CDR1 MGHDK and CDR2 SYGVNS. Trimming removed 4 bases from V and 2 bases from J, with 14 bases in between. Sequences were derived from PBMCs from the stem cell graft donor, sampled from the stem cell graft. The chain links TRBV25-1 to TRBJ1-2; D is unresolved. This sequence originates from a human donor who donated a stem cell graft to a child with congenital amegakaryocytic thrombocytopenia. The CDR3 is CASSGGNIKNYGYTF. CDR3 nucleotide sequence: TGTGCCAGCAGTGGAGGGAACATTAAGAACTATGGCTACACCTTC.